The entry that follows covers one T cell receptor beta chain sequence. The record originates from a study of control samples from healthy donors and cancer patients. This table comes from immunoSEQ multiplex PCR, and its TCRdb copy is limited to in-frame clones, with some not included. The top ten clones hold 7.5% to 8% of a sample with some 77,000 clones, approximately 91% of them seen once. V gave up 2 bases and J gave up 3 bases; unmatched junction bases: 4. The CDR3 runs 16 residues. CDR1 is MGHRA, CDR2 YSYEKL, per germline. The sequencing input was blood. The chain is built from TRBV4-1 and TRBJ2-2; 9 nucleotides line up with TRBD2. This sequence was found in a woman in her sixties or seventies in good health. The CDR3 DNA is TGCGCCAGCAGCCAATTGGAGCGGGGGGACACCGGGGAGCTGTTTTTT. As protein: CASSQLERGDTGELFF.